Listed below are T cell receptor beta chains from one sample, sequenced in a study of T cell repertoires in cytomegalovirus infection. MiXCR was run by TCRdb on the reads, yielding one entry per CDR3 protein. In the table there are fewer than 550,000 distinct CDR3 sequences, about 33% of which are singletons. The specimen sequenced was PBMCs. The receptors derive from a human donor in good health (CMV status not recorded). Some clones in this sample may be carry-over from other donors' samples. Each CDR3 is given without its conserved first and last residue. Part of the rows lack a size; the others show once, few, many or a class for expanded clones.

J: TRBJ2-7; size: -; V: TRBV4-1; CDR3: ASSQETTLQGQY
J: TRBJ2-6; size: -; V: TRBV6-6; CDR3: ASSYSGRSGANVLT
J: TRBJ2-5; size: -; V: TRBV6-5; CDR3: ARTRWGPETQY
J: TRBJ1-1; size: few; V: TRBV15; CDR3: ATSRDQTGSGTEAF
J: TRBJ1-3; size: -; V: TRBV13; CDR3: ASSQDSRKVSSGNTIY
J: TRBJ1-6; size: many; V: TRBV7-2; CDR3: ASSPIVGNNSPLH
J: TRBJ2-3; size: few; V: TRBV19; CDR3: ASSAPWDGPSTDTQY
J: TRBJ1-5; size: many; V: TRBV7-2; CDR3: ASSLGQYSNQPQH
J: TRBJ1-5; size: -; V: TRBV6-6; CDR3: ASSFDRGRGSNQPQH
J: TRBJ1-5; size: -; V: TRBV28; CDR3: ASSTQGRWDHPPH
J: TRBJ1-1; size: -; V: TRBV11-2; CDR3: ASRSLRGRRRNTEAF
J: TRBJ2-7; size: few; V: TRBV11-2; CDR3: ASRPGHFYEQY
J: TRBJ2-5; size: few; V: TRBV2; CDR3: ASTLSTQY
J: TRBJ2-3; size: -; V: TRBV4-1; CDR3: ASSQDSADRDTQY
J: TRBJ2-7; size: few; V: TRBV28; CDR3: ATQSRGRAGPEQY
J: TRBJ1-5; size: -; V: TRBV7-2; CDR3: ASSLWWVQPQH
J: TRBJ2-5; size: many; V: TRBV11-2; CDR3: ASGRGRQETQY
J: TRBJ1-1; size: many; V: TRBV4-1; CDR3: ASSQKGGATEAF
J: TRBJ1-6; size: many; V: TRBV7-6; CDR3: ASSSTGDSPLH
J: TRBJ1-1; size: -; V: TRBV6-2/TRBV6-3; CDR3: ASSDPGKLATEAF